This TCR beta chain was captured in a study of T cell responses to AZD1222 COVID-19 vaccine. Repertoires were generated with immunoSEQ multiplex PCR, while TCRdb's copy carries only in-frame clones and drops some. The sample lists about 150,000 clones; roughly 90% were seen once. Remarks on this clone: Its antigen is not identified.

CDR3 size: 14 residues. Germline CDR1 ENHRY, CDR2 SYGVKD. Trimming removed 0 bases from V and 6 bases from J, with 9 bases in between. General observations from the study: Only after the peak T cell response were repertoires sampled.

The rearrangement joins TRBV10-3 to TRBJ2-1; D not resolved. The sequence was collected from an adult who received the AZD1222 COVID-19 vaccine. The source material was peripheral blood, sampled 28 days after the second AZD1222 dose. The CDR3 DNA reads as TGTGCCATCAGTGAGTCGAGTGGGGTCAATGAGCAGTTCTTC. Translation: CAISESSGVNEQFF.